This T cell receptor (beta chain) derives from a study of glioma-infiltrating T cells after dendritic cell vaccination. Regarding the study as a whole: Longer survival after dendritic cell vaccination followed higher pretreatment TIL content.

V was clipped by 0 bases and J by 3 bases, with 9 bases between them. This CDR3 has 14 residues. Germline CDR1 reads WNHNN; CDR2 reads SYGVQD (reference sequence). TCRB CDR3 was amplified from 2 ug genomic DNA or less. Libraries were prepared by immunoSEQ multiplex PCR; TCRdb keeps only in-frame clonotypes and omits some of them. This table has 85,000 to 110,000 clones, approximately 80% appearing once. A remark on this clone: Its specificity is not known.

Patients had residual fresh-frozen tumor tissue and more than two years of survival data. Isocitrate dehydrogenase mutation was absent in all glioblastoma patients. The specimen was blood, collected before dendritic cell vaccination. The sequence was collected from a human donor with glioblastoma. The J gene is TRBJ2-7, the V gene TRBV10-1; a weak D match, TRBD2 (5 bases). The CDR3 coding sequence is TGCGCCAGCAGTGAGTCTTCCCGGGGCTACGAGCAGTACTTC. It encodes CASSESSRGYEQYF.